This TCR beta chain was recovered during a study of blood T cell repertoires in COVID-19. Turning to the study itself: The United States, Italy and Spain provided the acute and convalescent COVID-19 samples. T cells, B-cell-depleted T cells, or PBMCs supplied cDNA or gDNA.

In germline, CDR1 is SGHVS, CDR2 FQNEAQ. CDR3 size: 16 residues. The J segment lost 1 base and the V segment lost 3 bases, leaving 4 bases of the junction unmatched. The protocol was immunoSEQ multiplex PCR, while the TCRdb copy is restricted to in-frame clones and leaves out a portion. The sample has 400,000 to 450,000 clones, 70% to 90% seen once. The V and J genes are TRBV7-8 and TRBJ2-2; 8 bases match TRBD1. Sequencing was performed on peripheral blood. The sequence derives from a woman between 50 and 59 years old with COVID-19, enrolled during active disease. As DNA, the CDR3 is TGTGCCAGCAGCTTGTCGGACAGGGAGAACACCGGGGAGCTGTTTTTT. Its protein is CASSLSDRENTGELFF.